The rows below give T cell receptor beta chains drawn from one sample of a study of CD8+ T cells in alopecia areata. Clones were sequenced by immunoSEQ multiplex PCR, and TCRdb holds only the in-frame ones, with some missing. The sample records 210,000 or so clones, approximately 72% being singletons. This material consisted of CD4+ T cells sorted from blood, taken at approximately week 42, from a patient treated with tofacitinib. All receptors come from a human donor with alopecia areata. Both conserved end residues are part of each CDR3. Each record gives: D gene, J gene, clone size, V gene, CDR3 DNA, CDR3 protein. The D gene is left open where the match is weak. Clone size appears in some rows only: once, few, many, or a class for an expanded clone.

D: -
J: TRBJ1-5
size: -
V: TRBV5-6
DNA: TGTGCCAGCAGCTTGAGGGGTGGAAGCAATCAGCCCCAGCATTTT
CDR3: CASSLRGGSNQPQHF

D: -
J: TRBJ1-5
size: few
V: TRBV6-1
DNA: TGTGCCAGCAGTGAACAGGGCAGGCAGCCCCAGCATTTT
CDR3: CASSEQGRQPQHF

D: TRBD1
J: TRBJ1-5
size: few
V: TRBV28
DNA: TGTGCCAGCAGTTTTCGACAGGGGAGATTGGGCAATCAGCCCCAGCATTTT
CDR3: CASSFRQGRLGNQPQHF

D: TRBD1
J: TRBJ1-6
size: many
V: TRBV7-3
DNA: TGTGCCAGCAGCCGTGACAGGGACCATAATTCACCCCTCCACTTT
CDR3: CASSRDRDHNSPLHF

D: -
J: TRBJ1-4
size: -
V: TRBV28
DNA: TGTGCCAGCAAACCCTCGGTGGAAAAACTGTTTTTT
CDR3: CASKPSVEKLFF

D: -
J: TRBJ1-1
size: -
V: TRBV5-6
DNA: TGTGCCAGCAGCTTAAGAGTGAACACTGAAGCTTTCTTT
CDR3: CASSLRVNTEAFF

D: -
J: TRBJ2-7
size: -
V: TRBV30
DNA: TGTGCCTGGAATTCCCGACCGAGGGGGGTTTACGAGCAGTACTTC
CDR3: CAWNSRPRGVYEQYF

D: -
J: TRBJ2-1
size: once
V: TRBV5-1
DNA: TGCGCCAGCGGCGGCGGATCCTCCAATGAGCAGTTCTTC
CDR3: CASGGGSSNEQFF

D: -
J: TRBJ1-5
size: -
V: TRBV30
DNA: TGTGCCTGGAGTGGTCAGGACAATCAGCCCCAGCATTTT
CDR3: CAWSGQDNQPQHF

D: -
J: TRBJ2-3
size: -
V: TRBV7-9
DNA: TGTGCCAGCAGCTTAGGTGATGGAACTAGCACAGATACGCAGTATTTT
CDR3: CASSLGDGTSTDTQYF

D: -
J: TRBJ2-1
size: -
V: TRBV7-3
DNA: TGTGCCAGCAGCTTACAGACCGGACGGCGGAATGAGCAGTTCTTC
CDR3: CASSLQTGRRNEQFF

D: -
J: TRBJ1-1
size: -
V: TRBV29-1
DNA: TGCAGCGTTGAGTCCGGGGGGCAGGTCACTGAAGCTTTCTTT
CDR3: CSVESGGQVTEAFF

D: -
J: TRBJ2-1
size: few
V: TRBV10-3
DNA: TGTGCCATCGAAGGCTCGGGCGAAGAGCAGTTCTTC
CDR3: CAIEGSGEEQFF

D: TRBD1
J: TRBJ2-4
size: -
V: TRBV29-1
DNA: TGCAGCGTCGTTGGACAGGTAGCCAAAAACATTCAGTACTTC
CDR3: CSVVGQVAKNIQYF

D: TRBD2
J: TRBJ2-3
size: once
V: TRBV5-1
DNA: TGCGCCAGCAGCCGGACTAGCGGGGGCCGCAGAGATACGCAGTATTTT
CDR3: CASSRTSGGRRDTQYF

D: TRBD2
J: TRBJ2-4
size: -
V: TRBV7-2
DNA: TGTGCCAGCAGCCCGATTCGTGGCGGGGGAAACATTCAGTACTTC
CDR3: CASSPIRGGGNIQYF

D: TRBD2
J: TRBJ2-7
size: -
V: TRBV29-1
DNA: TGCAGCGTTGGGTCGCAGCGGGGGAGCTCCTACGAGCAGTACTTC
CDR3: CSVGSQRGSSYEQYF

D: -
J: TRBJ2-5
size: -
V: TRBV30
DNA: TGTGCCTGGAGCGACACTAGGGGCGGAGAGACCCAGTACTTC
CDR3: CAWSDTRGGETQYF

D: TRBD1
J: TRBJ1-6
size: -
V: TRBV4-3
DNA: TGCGCCAGCAGCCAAGATCCGTCGAGGCAGGGGGTCACACCCCTCCACTTT
CDR3: CASSQDPSRQGVTPLHF

D: TRBD2
J: TRBJ2-1
size: -
V: TRBV6-1
DNA: TGTGCCAGCAGTGAATTTGCGCGGGGGGCCCTCCCTTCCTACAATGAGCAGTTCTTC
CDR3: CASSEFARGALPSYNEQFF

D: -
J: TRBJ1-2
size: -
V: TRBV6-1
DNA: TGTGCCAGCAGTGAAGGGGCAGGGTGGCTGGACTTC
CDR3: CASSEGAGWLDF

D: -
J: TRBJ1-5
size: few
V: TRBV6-5
DNA: TGTGCCAGCAGTTCGAAGGGGCGAGGGCCCCAGCATTTT
CDR3: CASSSKGRGPQHF

D: -
J: TRBJ1-2
size: -
V: TRBV7-2
DNA: TGTGCCAGCAGCGCCGGGGGAGGCTATGGCTACACCTTC
CDR3: CASSAGGGYGYTF

D: -
J: TRBJ1-3
size: -
V: TRBV15
DNA: TGTGCCACCTCCCGGCACAGGGACTCTGGAAACACCATATATTTT
CDR3: CATSRHRDSGNTIYF

D: -
J: TRBJ1-1
size: -
V: TRBV9
DNA: TGTGCCAGCAGCTTTCAGGGCACTGAAGCTTTCTTT
CDR3: CASSFQGTEAFF

D: -
J: TRBJ1-2
size: -
V: TRBV29-1
DNA: TGCAGCGTTGAAGGGGCAGGGATAAATGGCTACACCTTC
CDR3: CSVEGAGINGYTF

D: TRBD1
J: TRBJ2-4
size: many
V: TRBV7-2
DNA: TGTGCCAGCAGCGACAGGGTAGCCAAAAACATTCAGTACTTC
CDR3: CASSDRVAKNIQYF

D: -
J: TRBJ1-1
size: -
V: TRBV5-6
DNA: TGTGCCAGCAGCGAGACAGGCCGGGTAGAAGCTTTCTTT
CDR3: CASSETGRVEAFF

D: TRBD1
J: TRBJ1-6
size: -
V: TRBV30
DNA: TGTGCCTGTCTCCGGGACAGGACTTCACCCCTCCACTTT
CDR3: CACLRDRTSPLHF

D: -
J: TRBJ1-1
size: -
V: TRBV5-1
DNA: TGCGCCAGCAGCCCGCGCACCGGGACTGAAGCTTTCTTT
CDR3: CASSPRTGTEAFF

D: -
J: TRBJ2-6
size: -
V: TRBV7-3
DNA: TGTGCCAGCAGCTTCCAGGGAGCTGGGGCCAACGTCCTGACTTTC
CDR3: CASSFQGAGANVLTF

D: -
J: TRBJ2-1
size: -
V: TRBV30
DNA: TGTGCCTGGAGTGTATTGAGTAGATCCTACAATGAGCAGTTCTTC
CDR3: CAWSVLSRSYNEQFF

D: -
J: TRBJ1-1
size: few
V: TRBV10-3
DNA: TGTGCCATCGGGGCGGGGAAGAACACTGAAGCTTTCTTT
CDR3: CAIGAGKNTEAFF

D: -
J: TRBJ2-5
size: -
V: TRBV21-1
DNA: TGTGCCAGCAGCAAACCCCTAGACAGGGGGCAAATGGAGACCCAGTACTTC
CDR3: CASSKPLDRGQMETQYF